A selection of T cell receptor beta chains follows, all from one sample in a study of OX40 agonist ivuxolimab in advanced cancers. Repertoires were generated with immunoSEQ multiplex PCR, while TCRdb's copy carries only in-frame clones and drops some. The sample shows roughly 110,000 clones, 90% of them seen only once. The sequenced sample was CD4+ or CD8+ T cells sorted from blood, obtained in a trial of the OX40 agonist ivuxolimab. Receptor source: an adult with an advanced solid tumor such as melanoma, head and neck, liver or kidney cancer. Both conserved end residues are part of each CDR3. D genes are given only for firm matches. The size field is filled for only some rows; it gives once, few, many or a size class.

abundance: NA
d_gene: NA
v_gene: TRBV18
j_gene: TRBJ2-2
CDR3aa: CASSPGLNTGELFF
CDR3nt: TGTGCCAGCTCACCGGGACTGAACACCGGGGAGCTGTTTTTT

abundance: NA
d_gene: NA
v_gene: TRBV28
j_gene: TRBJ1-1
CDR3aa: CAIWEGKGTEAFF
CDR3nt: TGTGCCATCTGGGAGGGGAAAGGGACTGAAGCTTTCTTT

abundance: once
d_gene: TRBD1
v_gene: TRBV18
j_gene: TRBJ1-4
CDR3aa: CASSPPATGKREKLFF
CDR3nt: TGTGCCAGCTCACCACCCGCGACAGGGAAGCGTGAAAAACTGTTTTTT

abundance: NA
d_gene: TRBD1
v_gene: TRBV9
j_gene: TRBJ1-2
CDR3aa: CASSHRDREYGYTF
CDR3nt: TGTGCCAGCAGCCACCGGGACAGGGAGTATGGCTACACCTTC

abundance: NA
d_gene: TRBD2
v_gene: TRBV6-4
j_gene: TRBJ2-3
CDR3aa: CASSRGTTSDGTDTQYF
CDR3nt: TGTGCCAGCAGTAGGGGAACTACTAGCGACGGCACAGATACGCAGTATTTT

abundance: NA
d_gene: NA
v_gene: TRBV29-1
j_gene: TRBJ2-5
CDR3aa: CSVLPFFSETQYF
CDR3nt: TGCAGCGTCCTCCCCTTCTTTTCAGAGACCCAGTACTTC

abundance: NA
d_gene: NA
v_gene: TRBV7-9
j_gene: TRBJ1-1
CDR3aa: CASSLDLGPRDFF
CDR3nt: TGTGCCAGCAGCTTAGATTTGGGACCCCGAGATTTCTTT

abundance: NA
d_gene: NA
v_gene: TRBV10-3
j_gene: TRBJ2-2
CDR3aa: CAISLGVANTGELFF
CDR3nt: TGTGCCATCAGTTTGGGGGTCGCGAACACCGGGGAGCTGTTTTTT

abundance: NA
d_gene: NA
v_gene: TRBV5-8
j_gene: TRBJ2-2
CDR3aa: CASRDRNTGELFF
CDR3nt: TGTGCCAGCAGGGACAGGAACACCGGGGAGCTGTTTTTT

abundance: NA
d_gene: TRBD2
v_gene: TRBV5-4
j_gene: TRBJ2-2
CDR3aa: CASSLEETSGGVGGELFF
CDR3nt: TGTGCCAGCAGCTTGGAGGAAACTAGCGGGGGGGTTGGCGGGGAGCTGTTTTTT

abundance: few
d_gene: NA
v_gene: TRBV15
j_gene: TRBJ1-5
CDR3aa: CATSRDVGGQPQHF
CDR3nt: TGTGCCACCAGCAGAGATGTCGGGGGTCAGCCCCAGCATTTT

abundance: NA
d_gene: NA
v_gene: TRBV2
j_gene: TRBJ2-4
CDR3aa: CASGGAWPIQYF
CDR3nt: TGTGCCAGCGGTGGAGCGTGGCCCATTCAGTACTTC

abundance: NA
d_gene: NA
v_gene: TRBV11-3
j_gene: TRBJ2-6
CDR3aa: CASREGGANVLTF
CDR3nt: TGTGCCAGCAGGGAGGGTGGGGCCAACGTCCTGACTTTC

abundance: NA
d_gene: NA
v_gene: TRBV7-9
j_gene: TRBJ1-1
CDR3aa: CASSPRGNTEAFF
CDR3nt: TGTGCCAGCAGCCCCCGGGGGAACACTGAAGCTTTCTTT

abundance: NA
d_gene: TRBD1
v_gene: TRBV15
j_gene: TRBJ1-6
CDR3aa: CATRQGIYNSPLHF
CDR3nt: TGTGCCACAAGACAGGGTATCTATAATTCACCCCTCCACTTT

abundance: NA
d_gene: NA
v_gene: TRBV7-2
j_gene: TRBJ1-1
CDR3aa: CASSLTGLSEAFF
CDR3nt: TGTGCCAGCAGCTTAACCGGGTTGTCTGAAGCTTTCTTT

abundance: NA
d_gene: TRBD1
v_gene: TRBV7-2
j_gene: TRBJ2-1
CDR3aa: CASTVDRVSNEQFF
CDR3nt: TGTGCCAGCACCGTCGACAGGGTTAGCAATGAGCAGTTCTTC

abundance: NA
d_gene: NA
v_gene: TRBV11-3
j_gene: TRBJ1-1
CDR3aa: CASSFSNTEAFF
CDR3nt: TGTGCCAGCAGCTTTAGTAACACTGAAGCTTTCTTT

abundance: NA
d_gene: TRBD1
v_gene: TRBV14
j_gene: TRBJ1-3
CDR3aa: CASSGGTVLSGNTIYF
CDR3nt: TGTGCCAGCAGCGGCGGGACAGTCCTCTCTGGAAACACCATATATTTT

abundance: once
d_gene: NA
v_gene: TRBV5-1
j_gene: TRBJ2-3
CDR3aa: CASSYSGQTSTDTQYF
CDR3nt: TGCGCCAGCAGCTACTCTGGACAGACAAGCACAGATACGCAGTATTTT

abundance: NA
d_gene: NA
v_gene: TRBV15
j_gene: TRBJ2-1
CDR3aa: CATSRDTGYRNEQFF
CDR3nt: TGTGCCACCAGCAGAGATACAGGGTATAGGAATGAGCAGTTCTTC

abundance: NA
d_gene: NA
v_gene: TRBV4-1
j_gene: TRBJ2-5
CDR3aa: CASSPGAGGGQETQYF
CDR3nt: TGCGCCAGCAGCCCGGGGGCAGGAGGAGGGCAAGAGACCCAGTACTTC

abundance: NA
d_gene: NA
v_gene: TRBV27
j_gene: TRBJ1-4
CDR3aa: CASSHTRGTNEKLFF
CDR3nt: TGTGCCAGCAGCCACACCCGGGGGACTAATGAAAAACTGTTTTTT

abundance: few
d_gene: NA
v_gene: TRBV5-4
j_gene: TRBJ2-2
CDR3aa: CASSLDGGGTGELFF
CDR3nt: TGTGCCAGCAGCTTGGACGGGGGCGGGACCGGGGAGCTGTTTTTT

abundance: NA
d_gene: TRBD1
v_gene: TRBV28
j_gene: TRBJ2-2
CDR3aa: CASSGQGVAGELFF
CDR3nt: TGTGCCAGCAGTGGACAGGGGGTCGCCGGGGAGCTGTTTTTT